This TCR beta chain was retrieved from a study of post-analysis software for immune sequencing data. Study-level findings and limits: Patients carried five TRBV segments more frequently than controls did, and TRBV5-6, TRBV5-1 and TRBV20-1 were among them. F measure showed strong co-clustering of same-batch samples. Multiple sclerosis patients had significantly lower normalized Chao1 diversity than controls.

This CDR3 is 14 amino acids long. Germline CDR1 MNHNY, CDR2 SVGAGI (reference sequence). V trimming: 4 bases; J trimming: 12 bases; junction bases outside the gene matches: 11. Unique-molecular-identifier-tagged TCR beta cDNA libraries were used. Hundreds of thousands of cDNA molecules came from around 1 to 10 million T cells. Each CDR3 protein is one row after TCRdb ran MiXCR on the PCR reads. This sample has roughly 870,000 distinct CDR3 sequences, with 53% found just once. In this sample, this clonotype turned up once. Its antigen is still unknown. Sequencing was carried out using blood. V usage is TRBV6-6 and J usage is TRBJ2-5, with 10 bases identical to TRBD1. The receptor was isolated from a girl aged 5 to 17 with multiple sclerosis. CDR3 in DNA: TGTGCCAGCAGTTCCGCGACAGGGGGCCCGTCGGAGTACTTC. Protein sequence: CASSSATGGPSEYF.